This T cell receptor (beta chain) was retrieved from a study of OX40 agonist ivuxolimab in advanced cancers. Measured with immunoSEQ multiplex PCR; TCRdb has only the in-frame clones, and not every one. Of around 84,000 clones listed, about 90% are singletons. Sampling of blood occurred at baseline, cycle 4 day 1, and cycle 7 day 1. After removal of 0 bases from V and 5 bases from J, the junction contained 11 bases not matched to a gene. The CDR3 runs 18 residues. Germline V gene lookup returns CDR1 SGHVS and CDR2 FQNEAQ. The sequencing here drew on CD4+ or CD8+ T cells sorted from blood, taken in a trial of the OX40 agonist ivuxolimab. The chain couples TRBV7-8 to TRBJ2-3, with 10 bases matching TRBD2. The source is an adult with an advanced solid tumor such as melanoma, head and neck, liver or kidney cancer. CDR3 residues: CASSLALASGGRGDTQYF. The CDR3 region has the DNA TGTGCCAGCAGCTTAGCGCTTGCTAGCGGGGGCCGGGGAGATACGCAGTATTTT.